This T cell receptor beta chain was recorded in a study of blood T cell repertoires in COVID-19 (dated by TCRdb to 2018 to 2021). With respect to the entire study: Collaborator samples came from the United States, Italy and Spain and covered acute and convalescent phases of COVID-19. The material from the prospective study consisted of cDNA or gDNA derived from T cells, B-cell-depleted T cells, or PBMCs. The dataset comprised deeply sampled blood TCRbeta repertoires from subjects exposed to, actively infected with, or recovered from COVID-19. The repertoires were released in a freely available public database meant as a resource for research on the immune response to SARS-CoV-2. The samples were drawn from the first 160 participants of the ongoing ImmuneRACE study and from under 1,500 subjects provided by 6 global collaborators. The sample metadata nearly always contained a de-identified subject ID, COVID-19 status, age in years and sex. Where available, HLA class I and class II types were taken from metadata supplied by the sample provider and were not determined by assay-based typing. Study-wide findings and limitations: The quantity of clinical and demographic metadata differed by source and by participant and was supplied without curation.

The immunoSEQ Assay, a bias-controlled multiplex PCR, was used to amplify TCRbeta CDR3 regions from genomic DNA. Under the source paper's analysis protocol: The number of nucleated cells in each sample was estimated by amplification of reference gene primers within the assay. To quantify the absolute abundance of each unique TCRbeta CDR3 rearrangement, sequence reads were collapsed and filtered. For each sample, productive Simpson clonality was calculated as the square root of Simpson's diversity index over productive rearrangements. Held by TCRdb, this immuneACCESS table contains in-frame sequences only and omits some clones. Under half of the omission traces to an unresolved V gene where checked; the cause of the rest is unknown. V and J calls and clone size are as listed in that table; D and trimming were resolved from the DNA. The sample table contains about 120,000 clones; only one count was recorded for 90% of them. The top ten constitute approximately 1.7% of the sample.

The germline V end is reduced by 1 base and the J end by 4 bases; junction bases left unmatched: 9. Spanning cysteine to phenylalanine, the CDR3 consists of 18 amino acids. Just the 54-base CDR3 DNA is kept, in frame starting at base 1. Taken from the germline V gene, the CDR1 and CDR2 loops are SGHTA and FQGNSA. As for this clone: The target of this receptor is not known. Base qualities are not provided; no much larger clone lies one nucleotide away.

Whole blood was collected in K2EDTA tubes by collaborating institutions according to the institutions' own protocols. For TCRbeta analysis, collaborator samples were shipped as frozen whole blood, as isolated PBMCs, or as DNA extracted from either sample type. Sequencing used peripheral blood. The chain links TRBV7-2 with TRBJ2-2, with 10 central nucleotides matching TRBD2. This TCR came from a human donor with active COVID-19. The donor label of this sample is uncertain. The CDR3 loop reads CASSLVPAGGRITGELFF. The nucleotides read TGTGCCAGCAGCTTAGTGCCAGCGGGGGGGCGGATCACCGGGGAGCTGTTTTTT.